These 18 T cell receptor beta chains were all obtained from the same sample, sequenced in a study of T cell changes during pregnancy in multiple sclerosis. Method: immunoSEQ multiplex PCR; TCRdb's copy keeps in-frame clones and lacks some. The data hold approximately 41,000 clones, with under 95% observed a single time. The sample here was CD4+ T cells from peripheral blood mononuclear cells, taken in the second trimester of pregnancy. The receptor set was obtained from a female donor in good health, enrolled as a control in a pregnancy study.

The gene calls are TRBV6-6 and TRBJ2-2; maybe TRBD1 (6 bases). This CDR3 has 13 residues. CDR1 is MNHNY and CDR2 is SVGAGI in the germline V gene (reference sequence). Trimming cost V 6 bases and J 5 bases, with 10 bases left between them. CDR3 nucleotides: TGTGCCAGCAGCGGACAGATTACCGGGGAGCTGTTTTTT. This gives the protein CASSGQITGELFF.

There are a few counts of this clone. The chain carries TRBV4-2 and TRBJ1-6, with D uncertain. V was shortened by 0 bases and J by 8 bases, with 14 bases between the two germline ends. Germline CDR1 LGHNA, CDR2 YNFKEQ. This CDR3 is 16 amino acids long. The CDR3 DNA is TGTGCCAGCAGCCAAGATGGTCCAGTTCGGGATTCACCCCTCCACTTT. This sequence encodes CASSQDGPVRDSPLHF.

The chain employs TRBV6-1 and TRBJ1-1, with D possibly matching TRBD1 (5 bases). The V end lost 8 bases, the J end lost 2 bases, and 12 bases lay between the germline ends. This CDR3 has 13 amino acids. Germline values: CDR1 MNHNS, CDR2 SASEGT. This chain's CDR3 is CASATWGNTEAFF. In DNA form, the CDR3 reads TGTGCCAGCGCGACGTGGGGCAACACTGAAGCTTTCTTT.

The V call is TRBV18, the J call TRBJ1-2, with TRBD1 identical over 8 bases. This CDR3 is built from 14 residues. Per the germline V gene, CDR1 is KGHSH and CDR2 is LQKENI. The V segment lost 2 bases and the J segment 4 bases; nucleotides outside the gene matches: 3. In DNA form, the CDR3 reads TGTGCCAGCTCACCAATAGGGACAGGCTATGGCTACACCTTC. Translated, it gives CASSPIGTGYGYTF.

CDR3 sequence reads: CAISAQGGTSNSPLHF. DNA of the CDR3: TGTGCCATCAGCGCCCAGGGAGGGACATCGAATTCACCCCTCCACTTT. The chain has TRBV10-3 and TRBJ1-6, with a weak D call TRBD1 (6 bases). The V and J ends lost 6 bases and 7 bases respectively, with 19 bases between them. CDR3 length: 16 amino acids. Germline lookup yields CDR1 ENHRY and CDR2 SYGVKD.

This clone was detected once. The CDR3 loop reads CASTARDRGADTIYF. For the CDR3, the DNA is TGTGCCAGCACAGCCCGGGACAGGGGCGCGGACACCATATATTTT. The V call is TRBV6-6, the J call TRBJ1-3; 10 nucleotides line up with TRBD1. CDR3 length: 15 residues. The V gene's germline CDR1 is MNHNY and CDR2 SVGAGI (reference sequence). V lost 7 bases and J lost 8; bases outside the gene matches: 11.

This clone is a singleton in its sample. This chain uses TRBV29-1 with TRBJ1-3; 9 bases fit TRBD1. Germline loops: CDR1 SQVTM, CDR2 ANQGSEA. The CDR3 runs 15 residues. V gave up 5 bases and J gave up 1 base; unmatched junction bases: 6. In DNA, the CDR3 is TGCAGCGTTATCCGGGACAGGGTATCTGGAAACACCATATATTTT. This sequence encodes CSVIRDRVSGNTIYF. Using reference TRBV29-1 and TRBJ1-3 for the parts outside the CDR3, the full variable domain is SAVISQKPSRDICQRGTSLTIQCQVDSQVTMMFWYRQQPGQSLTLIATANQGSEATYESGFVIDKFPISRPNLTFSTLTVSNMSPEDSSIYLCSVIRDRVSGNTIYFGEGSWLTVV.

The J gene is TRBJ2-2, the V gene TRBV7-9; tentative D call: TRBD2 (5 bases). Germline CDR1 and CDR2: SEHNR and FQNEAQ (reference sequence). The CDR3 totals 17 residues. V was pared by 5 bases and J by 0 bases, with 16 bases between. The CDR3 is CASSPPRGASNTGELFF. The CDR3 DNA sequence: TGTGCCAGCAGCCCCCCTCGGGGAGCATCGAACACCGGGGAGCTGTTTTTT. The full variable domain, its missing parts supplied by reference TRBV7-9 and TRBJ2-2, is DTGVSQNPRHKITKRGQNVTFRCDPISEHNRLYWYRQTLGQGPEFLTYFQNEAQLEKSRLLSDRFSAERPKGSFSTLEIQRTEQGDSAMYLCASSPPRGASNTGELFFGEGSRLTVL.

The J gene is TRBJ1-4, the V gene TRBV5-8; D is unresolved. The CDR3 is made up of 15 amino acids. Germline loops: CDR1 SGHTS, CDR2 YDEGEE. The V end was cut by 1 base, the J end by 4 bases, with 11 bases between. The CDR3 here is CASSLSYNHNEKLFF. The CDR3 DNA is TGTGCCAGCAGCTTGTCATACAACCATAATGAAAAACTGTTTTTT.

The rearrangement links TRBV18 to TRBJ1-1, with D perhaps matching TRBD1 (6 bases). The CDR3 length is 15 residues. V lost 9 bases and J 1 base, leaving 18 bases between the germline ends. Germline V gene data show CDR1 as KGHSH and CDR2 as LQKENI. The CDR3 sequence is CASHLVAGANTEAFF. In DNA, the CDR3 is TGTGCCAGTCACCTCGTGGCGGGGGCGAACACTGAAGCTTTCTTT. Variable domain in full (rest from reference TRBV18 and TRBJ1-1): NAGVMQNPRHLVRRRGQEARLRCSPMKGHSHVYWYRQLPEEGLKFMVYLQKENIIDESGMPKERFSAEFPKEGPSILRIQQVVRGDSAAYFCASHLVAGANTEAFFGQGTRLTVV.

The rearrangement joins TRBV5-1 to TRBJ2-3; TRBD2 matches at 9 bases. This CDR3 has 18 residues. The trim removed 4 bases at V and 2 bases at J, leaving 14 bases unmatched. CDR1 SGHRS and CDR2 YFSETQ come from the germline V gene. The CDR3 nucleotides read TGCGCCAGCAGCACCCGATGGACTAGCGTTACCGTCACAGATACGCAGTATTTT. It specifies CASSTRWTSVTVTDTQYF.

The rearrangement joins TRBV7-6 to TRBJ1-2, with D maybe TRBD1 (5 bases). Germline-derived CDR1 and CDR2 are SGHVS and FNYEAQ. Trimming cost V 2 bases and J 3 bases, with 10 bases left between them. The CDR3 covers 14 residues. The CDR3 sequence is CASSLQGWDYGYTF. Written as DNA, the CDR3 is TGTGCCAGCAGCTTACAGGGCTGGGACTATGGCTACACCTTC.

The rearrangement uses TRBV19 and TRBJ1-2, with D maybe TRBD1 (5 bases). This CDR3 contains 15 residues. The V end was cut by 2 bases, the J end by 4 bases, with 14 bases between. Per germline, CDR1 LNHDA and CDR2 SQIVND (reference sequence). CDR3 DNA sequence: TGTGCCAGTAGTATATTCGGGCAGGGCGCCTATGGCTACACCTTC. Its protein is CASSIFGQGAYGYTF.

The chain links TRBV18 to TRBJ2-5; 8 bases align to TRBD1. V dropped 8 bases and J dropped 2; count of bases not matched to a gene: 7. CDR3 length equals 14 residues. Germline V gene sequence: CDR1 KGHSH, CDR2 LQKENI. CDR3 protein: CASAGGWKQETQYF. The CDR3 nucleotides are TGTGCCAGCGCAGGGGGCTGGAAGCAAGAGACCCAGTACTTC.

This clone has a single count. The rearrangement uses TRBV5-1 and TRBJ2-3; TRBD2 aligns across 7 bases. CDR3 length: 15 residues. Germline values: CDR1 SGHRS, CDR2 YFSETQ. V lost 0 bases and J lost 6; bases outside the gene matches: 7. CDR3 nucleotide sequence: TGCGCCAGCAGCTTGGGCGGACTAGGGGTGGATACGCAGTATTTT. It translates to CASSLGGLGVDTQYF.

This clone was seen once. This sequence joins TRBV7-3 and TRBJ1-6, with D possibly TRBD1 on 6 matching bases. From germline, CDR1 is SGHTA and CDR2 FQGTGA. This CDR3 comprises 16 residues. The germline V and J ends were trimmed by 0 bases and 10 bases, with 16 bases remaining between them. This CDR3 is CASSLTPQGAGSPLHF. CDR3 in DNA: TGTGCCAGCAGCTTAACCCCACAGGGAGCGGGATCACCCCTCCACTTT.

This clone was picked up a small number of times. The chain combines TRBV28 with TRBJ1-5, with TRBD1 identical over 8 bases. The CDR3 runs to 15 residues. The germline CDR1 and CDR2 sequences are MDHEN and SYDVKM. V gave up 5 bases and J gave up 6 bases; unmatched junction bases: 9. The CDR3 DNA reads TGTGCCAGCAGTCTCGGACAGGGTATTGGTCAGCCCCAGCATTTT. Its protein product is CASSLGQGIGQPQHF.

This clone is a singleton in its sample. V gene TRBV10-3 combines with J gene TRBJ1-2; perhaps TRBD1 as D (6 bases). CDR1 ENHRY and CDR2 SYGVKD come from the germline V gene. This CDR3 has 15 amino acids. The V end lost 6 bases, the J end lost 5 bases, and 19 bases lay between the germline ends. CDR3 region: CAIRSGQGIIYGYTF. CDR3 DNA sequence: TGTGCCATCAGATCGGGGCAGGGGATTATATATGGCTACACCTTC.